The next 17 T cell receptor beta chains were all read from a single sample in a study of blood T cell repertoires in COVID-19. Sequencing used immunoSEQ multiplex PCR; TCRdb keeps in-frame clones, though not all of them. Here the sample spans 150,000 to 200,000 clones, 85% to 90% being singletons. The sample taken for sequencing was peripheral blood. These receptors were collected from a woman aged 55-70 years with COVID-19, enrolled during active disease.

This chain joins TRBV29-1 and TRBJ2-1, with 7 bases matching TRBD2. This CDR3 comprises 13 residues. Germline V gene lookup returns CDR1 SQVTM and CDR2 ANQGSEA. The V gene end was trimmed by 7 bases and the J gene end by 15 bases; junction bases not matched to a gene: 18. CDR3 bases: TGCAGCGCGATAGCGGGCGGGGTGACAGAGGGGTTCTTC. As protein: CSAIAGGVTEGFF.

V gene TRBV7-3 combines with J gene TRBJ2-2; D perhaps matches TRBD2 (5 bases). The V and J ends lost 3 bases and 2 bases respectively, with 10 bases between them. The CDR3 is 15 residues long. Per the germline V gene, CDR1 is SGHTA and CDR2 is FQGTGA. CDR3 coding DNA: TGTGCCAGCAGCTTTTCTAGCCAAAACACCGGGGAGCTGTTTTTT. Translating it yields CASSFSSQNTGELFF.

The V call is TRBV7-3, the J call TRBJ1-5; D may be TRBD1 (6 bases). The CDR3 covers 15 residues. Germline CDR1 reads SGHTA; CDR2 reads FQGTGA. V was clipped by 5 bases and J by 5 bases, with 16 bases between them. The CDR3 loop reads CASSPEDRIHQPQHF. The DNA of the CDR3 is TGTGCCAGCAGCCCCGAAGACAGGATTCATCAGCCCCAGCATTTT.

This clone was observed a few times. CDR3 coding DNA: TGTGCCAGCAGTTACTCTACAGGGGACACTGAAGCTTTCTTT. As protein: CASSYSTGDTEAFF. V and J are TRBV6-2 or TRBV6-3 and TRBJ1-1, with 7 positions matching TRBD1. The V segment lost 0 bases and the J segment 3 bases; nucleotides outside the gene matches: 1. In germline, CDR1 is MNHEY, CDR2 SVGEGT. The CDR3 runs 14 residues.

The chain carries TRBV9 and TRBJ1-2; no definite D call. The CDR3 is made up of 14 amino acids. Trimming took off 0 bases at V and 8 bases at J, with 14 bases between the two ends. Germline lookup yields CDR1 SGDLS and CDR2 YYNGEE. The DNA of the CDR3 is TGTGCCAGCAGCGTAGGAGGCGGGTTTTTGGGCTACACCTTC. It codes for CASSVGGGFLGYTF.

J is TRBJ1-6 and V is TRBV5-5; D possibly corresponds to TRBD1 (6 bases). The germline gives CDR1 SGHKS, CDR2 YYEKEE (reference sequence). The CDR3 has 16 residues. V lost 0 bases to trimming and J lost 9 bases, with 16 bases between them. The CDR3 here is CASSLEGGRVFSPLHF. The CDR3 nucleotides are TGTGCCAGCAGCTTGGAAGGGGGAAGGGTTTTTTCACCCCTCCACTTT. Full variable domain (missing parts from reference TRBV5-5 and TRBJ1-6): DAGVTQSPTHLIKTRGQQVTLRCSPISGHKSVSWYQQVLGQGPQFIFQYYEKEERGRGNFPDRFSARQFPNYSSELNVNALLLGDSALYLCASSLEGGRVFSPLHFGNGTRLTVT.

The chain uses TRBV6-2 or TRBV6-3 and TRBJ2-7; 11 nucleotides align to TRBD2. The CDR3 is 17 residues long. Per the germline V gene, CDR1 is MNHEY and CDR2 is SVGEGT. J gave up 7 bases and V 2 bases, and 13 bases lay outside the gene matches. CDR3: CASSYPEATSGSWEQYF. The DNA of the CDR3 is TGTGCCAGCAGTTACCCCGAGGCTACTAGCGGGAGTTGGGAGCAGTACTTC.

The rearrangement joins TRBV4-3 to TRBJ1-1; TRBD1 agrees at 10 bases. The CDR3 runs 14 residues. Germline V lookup: CDR1 LGHNA, CDR2 YSLEER. With 3 bases clipped from V and 11 bases from J, the junction kept 9 bases outside the gene matches. The CDR3 sequence is CASSQGTGARGAFF. In nucleotides, the CDR3 is TGCGCCAGCAGCCAGGGGACAGGGGCGCGGGGGGCTTTCTTT.

V usage is TRBV7-2 and J usage is TRBJ2-7; 7 bases are a match to TRBD2. The CDR3 is made up of 15 amino acids. CDR1 SGHTA and CDR2 FQGNSA come from the germline V gene. Trimming at V came to 5 bases and at J to 2 bases, leaving 9 bases not matched to a gene. The CDR3 loop reads CASSRYSGSAYEQYF. CDR3 coding DNA: TGTGCCAGCAGCCGTTATAGCGGGTCCGCCTACGAGCAGTACTTC.

This chain links TRBV12-3 or TRBV12-4 with TRBJ1-2, with D tentatively TRBD1 (6 bases). The CDR3 consists of 13 residues. V lost 6 bases to trimming and J lost 8 bases, with 16 bases between them. CDR3 sequence: CASRNSRQDGYTF. The CDR3 coding sequence is TGTGCCAGCAGAAATAGTCGACAGGACGGCTACACCTTC.

The gene calls are TRBV19 and TRBJ1-5; 10 positions match TRBD1. Germline V CDR1 and CDR2: LNHDA, SQIVND (reference sequence). Trimming took 9 bases from V and 6 from J; bases not matched to a gene: 2. There are 12 residues in the CDR3. The CDR3 region has the DNA TGTGCCAGCGACAGGGGGCTTCAGCCCCAGCATTTT. As protein: CASDRGLQPQHF.

V gene TRBV7-3 combines with J gene TRBJ2-3, with TRBD2 matching 7 bases. Germline V gives CDR1 SGHTA, CDR2 FQGTGA. J was trimmed by 4 bases and V by 2 bases; bases with no gene match: 6. The CDR3 has 15 residues. The CDR3 spells CASSLGVAGPDTQYF. In DNA, the CDR3 is TGTGCCAGCAGCTTAGGGGTAGCGGGCCCAGATACGCAGTATTTT.

The chain recombines TRBV6-6 with TRBJ1-1, with D unresolved. The CDR3 is 15 residues long. Germline CDR1 is MNHNY and CDR2 is SVGAGI (reference sequence). Trimming took 0 bases from V and 4 from J, leaving 12 bases between them. This chain's CDR3 is CASSYSIAGSTEAFF. CDR3 in DNA: TGTGCCAGCAGTTACTCGATTGCGGGTAGCACTGAAGCTTTCTTT.

The chain joins TRBV9 to TRBJ2-7; 10 bases line up with TRBD1. The germline V gene has CDR1 SGDLS and CDR2 YYNGEE. The CDR3 length is 14 residues. V lost 3 bases, J lost 4 bases, and 4 bases stayed unmatched. The CDR3 spells CASSGGTGVYEQYF. The CDR3 DNA reads as TGTGCCAGCAGCGGTGGGACAGGGGTTTACGAGCAGTACTTC.

V usage is TRBV6-5 and J usage is TRBJ2-1, with D possibly TRBD2 on 7 matching bases. CDR1 MNHEY and CDR2 SVGAGI come from the germline V gene. This CDR3 comprises 15 residues. Trimming cost V 5 bases and J 9 bases, with 20 bases left between them. CDR3 nucleotide sequence: TGTGCCAGCAGTAGTGATGAGGTTAGGGGGGGTGAGCAGTTCTTC. Its protein is CASSSDEVRGGEQFF.

The genes are TRBV9 and TRBJ1-1, with TRBD1 identical over 7 bases. V dropped 3 bases and J dropped 5; count of bases not matched to a gene: 4. CDR1 is SGDLS, CDR2 YYNGEE, per germline. The CDR3 has 13 residues. The CDR3 here is CASSAGGGTEAFF. The CDR3 region has the DNA TGTGCCAGCAGCGCAGGGGGAGGAACTGAAGCTTTCTTT.

The chain uses TRBV6-5 and TRBJ1-2; D might be TRBD1 (6 bases). This CDR3 comprises 15 residues. Trimming left V 2 bases short and J 8 bases short, with 18 bases between. The germline CDR1 and CDR2 sequences are MNHEY and SVGAGI. The CDR3 sequence is CASSYLRTATTGYTF. The CDR3 DNA reads TGTGCCAGCAGTTACCTTAGGACAGCAACGACCGGCTACACCTTC.